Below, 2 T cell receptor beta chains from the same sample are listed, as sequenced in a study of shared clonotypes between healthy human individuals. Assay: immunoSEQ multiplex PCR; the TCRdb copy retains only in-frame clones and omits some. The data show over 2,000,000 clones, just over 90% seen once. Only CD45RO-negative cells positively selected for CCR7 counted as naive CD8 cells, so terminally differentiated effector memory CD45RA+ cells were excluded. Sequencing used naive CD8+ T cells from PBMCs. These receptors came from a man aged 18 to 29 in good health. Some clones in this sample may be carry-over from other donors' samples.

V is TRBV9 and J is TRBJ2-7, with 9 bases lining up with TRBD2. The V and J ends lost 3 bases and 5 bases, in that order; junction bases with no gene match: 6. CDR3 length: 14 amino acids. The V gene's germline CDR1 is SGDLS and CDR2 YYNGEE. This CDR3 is CASSASGRMHEQYF. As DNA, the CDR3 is TGTGCCAGCAGCGCCAGCGGGAGGATGCACGAGCAGTACTTC.

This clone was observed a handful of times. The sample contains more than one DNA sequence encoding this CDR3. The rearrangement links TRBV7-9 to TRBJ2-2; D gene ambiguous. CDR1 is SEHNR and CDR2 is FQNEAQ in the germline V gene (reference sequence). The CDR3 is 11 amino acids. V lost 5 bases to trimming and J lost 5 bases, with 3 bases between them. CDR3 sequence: CASSPTGELFF. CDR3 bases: TGTGCCAGCAGCCCAACCGGGGAGCTGTTTTTT.